Below are 32 T cell receptor beta chains sequenced from a single sample in a study of shared clonotypes between healthy human individuals. The repertoire was sequenced with immunoSEQ multiplex PCR; TCRdb's copy has only in-frame clones and lacks some. The table records more than 2 million clones, around 93% of them present only once. Terminally differentiated effector memory CD45RA+ cells were excluded from the naive CD8 cells, which were CD45RO-negative and positively selected for CCR7. Sequenced sample: naive CD8+ T cells from PBMCs. These receptors all stem from a man aged 18 to 30 in good health. Some clones in this sample may be carry-over from other donors' samples.

The rearrangement joins TRBV7-9 to TRBJ2-7, with 7 bases that match TRBD2. There are 17 residues in the CDR3. Trimming cost V 5 bases and J 5 bases; bases outside gene matches: 18. From germline, CDR1 is SEHNR and CDR2 FQNEAQ (reference sequence). CDR3 in amino acids: CASSPPFRREGVHEQYF. In nucleotides, the CDR3 is TGTGCCAGCAGCCCACCATTCAGGAGGGAGGGCGTCCACGAGCAGTACTTC.

The chain uses TRBV13 and TRBJ2-3; perhaps TRBD2 as D (6 bases). V lost 1 base and J lost 0, with 8 bases in between. CDR1 PRHDT and CDR2 FYEKMQ come from the germline V gene (reference sequence). This CDR3 comprises 15 residues. CDR3 protein: CASSLAGTSTDTQYF. The CDR3 DNA is TGTGCCAGCAGCTTAGCCGGGACTAGCACAGATACGCAGTATTTT.

This chain connects TRBV19 to TRBJ2-7; 7 bases are shared with TRBD1. Germline loops: CDR1 LNHDA, CDR2 SQIVND (reference sequence). V lost 4 bases, J lost 2 bases, and 8 bases stayed unmatched. The CDR3 covers 15 residues. CDR3 DNA sequence: TGTGCCAGTAGTAGCCCAGGGACAGCAACCTACGAGCAGTACTTC. Translation: CASSSPGTATYEQYF.

This sequence joins TRBV9 and TRBJ1-1, with D hard to call. Trimming pared 1 base from V and 4 bases from J, leaving 14 bases between. Germline CDR1 is SGDLS and CDR2 is YYNGEE. There are 15 residues in the CDR3. The CDR3 DNA reads as TGTGCCAGCAGCGTAAATCCGAAGCGGGCCACTGAAGCTTTCTTT. It codes for CASSVNPKRATEAFF. Together with reference TRBV9 and TRBJ1-1, the CDR3 gives the full variable domain: DSGVTQTPKHLITATGQRVTLRCSPRSGDLSVYWYQQSLDQGLQFLIQYYNGEERAKGNILERFSAQQFPDLHSELNLSSLELGDSALYFCASSVNPKRATEAFFGQGTRLTVV.

The rearrangement links TRBV5-1 to TRBJ2-6, with D perhaps matching TRBD1 (6 bases). This CDR3 region has 17 residues. Germline CDR1 reads SGHRS; CDR2 reads YFSETQ. Deletions cut 1 base from V and 2 bases from J, with 13 bases between. CDR3 amino acids: CASSLLSGDTGANVLTF. The CDR3 nucleotides are TGCGCCAGCAGCTTGCTCTCAGGGGATACTGGGGCCAACGTCCTGACTTTC.

The sample holds a few counts of this clone. J is TRBJ1-5 and V is TRBV6-5; no firm D call. Between the trimmed V and J ends, which lost 7 bases and 0 bases, there was a span of 10 bases. CDR3 length: 14 residues. Germline CDR1 and CDR2: MNHEY and SVGAGI. The CDR3 DNA sequence: TGTGCCAGCAAAGGTACCGATAGCAATCAGCCCCAGCATTTT. Protein: CASKGTDSNQPQHF.

V gene TRBV30 combines with J gene TRBJ2-2, with TRBD1 as a possible D gene (6 bases). The ends were cut back, 1 base at V and 1 base at J, with 16 bases in the middle. Germline-derived CDR1 and CDR2 are GTSNPN and SVGIG (reference sequence). This CDR3 has 17 amino acids. The CDR3 sequence: CAWSGFRGILNTGELFF. CDR3 bases: TGTGCCTGGAGTGGTTTCAGGGGAATACTGAACACCGGGGAGCTGTTTTTT.

V and J are TRBV6-1 and TRBJ1-5; TRBD1 is a possible D gene (5 bases). V was pared by 8 bases and J by 7 bases, with 18 bases between. The germline V gene has CDR1 MNHNS and CDR2 SASEGT. The length of the CDR3 is 14 residues. This CDR3 reads CASYHPGTGQPQHF. DNA of the CDR3: TGTGCCAGCTATCATCCCGGGACCGGGCAGCCCCAGCATTTT.

This chain uses TRBV2 with TRBJ1-2; D not certain. The germline gives CDR1 SNHLY, CDR2 FYNNEI. The V end lost 2 bases, the J end lost 3 bases, and 7 bases lay between the germline ends. The CDR3 length is 13 residues. The CDR3 DNA reads TGTGCCAGCAGTGAAATGGTATACTATGGCTACACCTTC. Protein sequence: CASSEMVYYGYTF. The whole variable domain, remainder taken from reference TRBV2 and TRBJ1-2, is EPEVTQTPSHQVTQMGQEVILRCVPISNHLYFYWYRQILGQKVEFLVSFYNNEISEKSEIFDDQFSVERPDGSNFTLKIRSTKLEDSAMYFCASSEMVYYGYTFGSGTRLTVV.

The V gene is TRBV27, the J gene TRBJ2-7; TRBD1 aligns across 7 bases. J gave up 0 bases and V 6 bases, and 11 bases lay outside the gene matches. The CDR3 covers 16 residues. Germline V gives CDR1 MNHEY, CDR2 SMNVEV (reference sequence). CDR3 sequence reads: CASSISTGQSSYEQYF. The CDR3 bases are TGTGCCAGCAGCATATCGACAGGGCAAAGCTCCTACGAGCAGTACTTC.

The chain links TRBV7-9 to TRBJ2-7; 9 positions agree with TRBD1. CDR1 is SEHNR and CDR2 is FQNEAQ in the germline V gene (reference sequence). V shed 5 bases and J 5 bases; nucleotides not matched to a gene: 10. The CDR3 has 15 residues. The CDR3 here is CASSRGTGTLHEQYF. The CDR3 region has the DNA TGTGCCAGCAGCCGAGGGACAGGGACCCTTCACGAGCAGTACTTC.

In DNA form, the CDR3 reads TGTGCCAGCAGTCCAGGGGGGTTTCAGCCCCAGCATTTT. The encoded protein is CASSPGGFQPQHF. This sequence joins TRBV27 and TRBJ1-5; 7 positions agree with TRBD1. Trimming at V came to 5 bases and at J to 6 bases, leaving 4 bases not matched to a gene. The CDR3 has 13 amino acids. Germline loops: CDR1 MNHEY, CDR2 SMNVEV (reference sequence).

This clone was observed once. The rearrangement joins TRBV11-1 to TRBJ2-1, with TRBD2 identical over 14 bases. V trimming: 4 bases; J trimming: 9 bases; junction bases outside the gene matches: 2. The CDR3 loop spans 14 amino acids. CDR1 and CDR2 from the germline V gene are SGHAT and FQDESV (reference sequence). The CDR3 region has the DNA TGTGCCAGCAGCTCGACTAGCGGGAGGGCTGAGCAGTTCTTC. Translating it yields CASSSTSGRAEQFF.

The CDR3, as DNA: TGTGCCAGCAGCACCGAGGTGGGGACAGGGGGCTTAGAAGGTGGGGAGCAGTACTTC. Translating it yields CASSTEVGTGGLEGGEQYF. The V call is TRBV7-9, the J call TRBJ2-7, with 12 nucleotides matching TRBD1. J lost 7 bases, V lost 5 bases, and 21 bases had no gene match. This CDR3 contains 19 residues. CDR1 and CDR2 (germline): SEHNR, FQNEAQ (reference sequence).

The chain carries TRBV9 and TRBJ1-1, with TRBD1 matching over 7 bases. There are 14 residues in the CDR3. Germline CDR1 is SGDLS and CDR2 is YYNGEE. The junction had 8 bases not matched to a gene; V was cut back by 3 bases and J by 6 bases. CDR3 sequence reads: CASSAEGARAEAFF. Here the CDR3 DNA reads TGTGCCAGCAGCGCGGAGGGGGCAAGGGCTGAAGCTTTCTTT.

The chain joins TRBV27 to TRBJ2-1; D unclear. This CDR3 is 14 amino acids long. V was clipped by 0 bases and J by 9 bases, with 12 bases between them. Germline CDR1 and CDR2: MNHEY and SMNVEV (reference sequence). For the CDR3, the DNA is TGTGCCAGCAGTTTATCCTTGGGTGTAAGTGAGCAGTTCTTC. It is translated as CASSLSLGVSEQFF.

About this clone itself: In the same sample, other DNA sequences code for this CDR3. The rearrangement links TRBV5-1 to TRBJ1-1; D gene unclear. Trimming took off 4 bases at V and 0 bases at J, with 7 bases between the two ends. CDR3 length: 13 amino acids. The germline gives CDR1 SGHRS, CDR2 YFSETQ. The CDR3 nucleotides are TGCGCCAGCAGCGGTGGGGTGAACACTGAAGCTTTCTTT. Translated: CASSGGVNTEAFF.

The chain recombines TRBV9 with TRBJ2-1, with TRBD2 matching 9 bases. The ends lost 7 bases at V and 6 bases at J; junction bases unmatched: 8. CDR1 SGDLS and CDR2 YYNGEE come from the germline V gene. The CDR3 is 14 amino acids. The CDR3: CASFLGTSLNEQFF. The CDR3 nucleotides are TGTGCCAGCTTCCTGGGGACTAGCCTCAATGAGCAGTTCTTC.

V usage is TRBV5-4 and J usage is TRBJ2-1; perhaps TRBD2 as D (6 bases). V was clipped by 4 bases and J by 4 bases, with 18 bases between them. CDR1 and CDR2 from the germline V gene are SGHNT and YYREEE (reference sequence). The CDR3 is 16 residues long. The CDR3, as DNA: TGTGCCAGCAGCCCGGCTGAGAGACTAGGATACAATGAGCAGTTCTTC. It translates to CASSPAERLGYNEQFF. Drawing the rest from reference TRBV5-4 and TRBJ2-1, the complete variable domain is ETGVTQSPTHLIKTRGQQVTLRCSSQSGHNTVSWYQQALGQGPQFIFQYYREEENGRGNFPPRFSGLQFPNYSSELNVNALELDDSALYLCASSPAERLGYNEQFFGPGTRLTVL.

This clone was seen only once. The chain is built from TRBV7-9 and TRBJ1-4; possible D gene TRBD1, 5 bases. V was pared by 6 bases and J by 6 bases, with 17 bases between. This CDR3 comprises 15 residues. CDR1 and CDR2 (germline): SEHNR, FQNEAQ (reference sequence). CDR3 region: CASSPGHGFDEKLFF. CDR3 in DNA: TGTGCCAGCAGTCCCGGACACGGGTTTGATGAAAAACTGTTTTTT.

The chain recombines TRBV7-3 with TRBJ1-2; no firm D call. The CDR3 is 15 residues long. The ends were cut back, 6 bases at V and 5 bases at J, with 19 bases in the middle. Germline CDR1 is SGHTA and CDR2 is FQGTGA. CDR3 coding DNA: TGTGCCAGCAGTTCAGCCGGACGTGGGCCATATGGCTACACCTTC. It specifies CASSSAGRGPYGYTF.

The chain combines TRBV7-8 with TRBJ1-5; D ambiguous. The germline V and J ends were trimmed by 6 bases and 7 bases, with 13 bases remaining between them. Looked up from germline, CDR1 is SGHVS and CDR2 is FQNEAQ. This CDR3 region has 13 residues. The CDR3 bases are TGTGCCAGCAGTTCCCAAGGGAGGCAGCCCCAGCATTTT. Protein product: CASSSQGRQPQHF.

This chain uses TRBV11-2 with TRBJ2-1; tentative D call: TRBD2 (5 bases). CDR1 and CDR2 from the germline V gene are SGHAT and FQNNGV. Trimming took 3 bases from V and 10 from J, leaving 10 bases between them. The CDR3 runs to 12 residues. The CDR3 here is CASSFGKGEQFF. Written as DNA, the CDR3 is TGTGCCAGCAGCTTCGGGAAGGGCGAGCAGTTCTTC.

CDR3 DNA sequence: TGCGCCAGCAGCCAAGGTCCAGGGGGCAGGAATGGCTACACCTTC. Its protein is CASSQGPGGRNGYTF. The chain links TRBV4-1 to TRBJ1-2; 8 nucleotides match TRBD1. V trimming: 1 base; J trimming: 6 bases; junction bases outside the gene matches: 7. The CDR3 covers 15 residues. Germline CDR1 reads MGHRA; CDR2 reads YSYEKL.

Remarks on this clone: As the CDR3 is not closed by the conserved phenylalanine or tryptophan, this likely results from a read error. The limits of the CDR3 on the DNA are not certain, so only TCRdb's listed CDR3 is given. V usage is TRBV5-8 and J usage is TRBJ1-3; the table calls TRBD1, which could not be checked here. Germline loops: CDR1 SGHTS, CDR2 YDEGEE. Termini included, the CDR3 measures 11 amino acids. CDR3 sequence reads: CASSPEWDRFI.

The rearrangement uses TRBV13 and TRBJ2-2, with 7 bases identical to TRBD2. Germline trimming cut 1 base from V and 4 bases from J; bases unmatched to any gene: 6. This CDR3 has 16 residues. Germline lookup yields CDR1 PRHDT and CDR2 FYEKMQ (reference sequence). The DNA of the CDR3 is TGTGCCAGCAGCTTAGTGGCGGGAGCGGGCACCGGGGAGCTGTTTTTT. Its translation: CASSLVAGAGTGELFF.

The chain recombines TRBV19 with TRBJ1-1; D possibly corresponds to TRBD1 (6 bases). This CDR3 is built from 15 residues. Germline CDR1 LNHDA, CDR2 SQIVND (reference sequence). Trimming pared 4 bases from V and 4 bases from J, leaving 16 bases between. The CDR3 DNA reads TGTGCCAGTAGTACCAGGGGACTCGGAGCCACTGAAGCTTTCTTT. It specifies CASSTRGLGATEAFF.

The V call is TRBV6-1, the J call TRBJ2-1; D remains ambiguous. CDR1 is MNHNS, CDR2 SASEGT, per germline. V shed 2 bases and J shed 3 bases, with 14 bases lying between them. This CDR3 region has 16 residues. The CDR3 sequence is CASSELAEPRYNEQFF. As DNA, the CDR3 is TGTGCCAGCAGTGAATTGGCGGAGCCTCGCTACAATGAGCAGTTCTTC.

In regard to this clone: In the same sample, other DNA sequences code for this CDR3. V is TRBV28 and J is TRBJ2-1, with TRBD1 matching 9 bases. The CDR3 length is 14 residues. V trimming: 3 bases; J trimming: 4 bases; junction bases outside the gene matches: 1. Germline V gives CDR1 MDHEN, CDR2 SYDVKM. CDR3 sequence reads: CASSLGTGYNEQFF. For the CDR3, the DNA is TGTGCCAGCAGTTTGGGGACAGGGTACAATGAGCAGTTCTTC. The full variable domain, its missing parts supplied by reference TRBV28 and TRBJ2-1, is DVKVTQSSRYLVKRTGEKVFLECVQDMDHENMFWYRQDPGLGLRLIYFSYDVKMKEKGDIPEGYSVSREKKERFSLILESASTNQTSMYLCASSLGTGYNEQFFGPGTRLTVL.

A remark on this clone: This sample also contains other DNA sequences that code for the same CDR3. The genes are TRBV6-5 and TRBJ2-7; 7 nucleotides match TRBD1. The CDR3 contains 13 residues. With 5 bases clipped from V and 2 bases from J, the junction kept 3 bases outside the gene matches. Germline loops: CDR1 MNHEY, CDR2 SVGAGI. As DNA, the CDR3 is TGTGCCAGCAGTCTGGACAGGACCTACGAGCAGTACTTC. As protein: CASSLDRTYEQYF.

As regards this clone: Other DNA variants within this sample encode the same CDR3. This chain links TRBV9 with TRBJ2-3, with D maybe TRBD2 (5 bases). The CDR3 covers 12 residues. Germline V gene data show CDR1 as SGDLS and CDR2 as YYNGEE. The V end lost 4 bases, the J end lost 5 bases, and 8 bases lay between the germline ends. For the CDR3, the DNA is TGTGCCAGCAGCCCCCGGGGAGATACGCAGTATTTT. Its translation is CASSPRGDTQYF.

The V and J genes are TRBV27 and TRBJ2-6, with D unresolved. The length of the CDR3 is 12 residues. Germline V lookup: CDR1 MNHEY, CDR2 SMNVEV (reference sequence). The germline V and J ends were trimmed by 4 bases and 7 bases, with 5 bases remaining between them. The CDR3 DNA follows: TGTGCCAGCAGTTCGACAGCCAACGTCCTGACTTTC. This sequence encodes CASSSTANVLTF.